This TCR beta chain derives from a study of blood T cells in healthy people across ages. A second PCR, run for 7 to 11 cycles, used a sample-barcoded 5' primer plus a J-beta primer mix. TCRdb re-analysed the 5' RACE reads in MiXCR, keeping a single row per CDR3 protein. The table records over a million distinct CDR3 sequences, 20% to 25% of them present only once. Germline lookup yields CDR1 SGHTA and CDR2 FQGNSA. The CDR3 loop spans 15 amino acids. Losses at the gene ends were 3 bases for V and 5 bases for J; bases not matched to a gene: 2. These same records also appear under a second study, on T cells of mothers and their children.

Sequenced material: blood. The sequence was collected from a girl aged 2-10 years in good health. The chain couples TRBV7-2 to TRBJ2-2, with TRBD2 matching 11 bases. CDR3 DNA: TGTGCCAGCAGCTTCCTAGCGGGAGGTACCGGGGAGCTGTTTTTT. It is translated as CASSFLAGGTGELFF.